Below, 18 T cell receptor beta chains from the same sample are listed, as sequenced in a study of blood T cell repertoires in COVID-19. Only in-frame clones appear in the TCRdb table, and some are missing; sequencing was by immunoSEQ multiplex PCR. The sample comprises 85,000 to 90,000 clones, roughly 82% of which are singletons, and approximately 1.3% rests with the top ten. The specimen was peripheral blood. The origin of the receptors is a woman aged 80 or over with acute or convalescent COVID-19.

This chain connects TRBV7-2 to TRBJ1-2; a possible D gene is TRBD1 (6 bases). The CDR3 runs to 14 residues. CDR1 and CDR2 from the germline V gene are SGHTA and FQGNSA. The ends were cut back, 1 base at V and 2 bases at J, with 8 bases in the middle. The CDR3 bases are TGTGCCAGCAGCTTAGGGGGGGGCAACTATGGCTACACCTTC. This encodes CASSLGGGNYGYTF.

The chain recombines TRBV15 with TRBJ2-5; unclear D gene. Germline loops: CDR1 LNHNV, CDR2 YYDKDF (reference sequence). The CDR3 is made up of 14 amino acids. The V and J ends lost 5 bases and 2 bases respectively, with 12 bases between them. CDR3 sequence: CATSLNLPQETQYF. The DNA for the CDR3 is TGTGCCACCAGCCTAAATCTCCCACAAGAGACCCAGTACTTC.

Notes on this clone: At the DNA level, this CDR3 is encoded by other sequences in the same sample as well. This chain links TRBV28 with TRBJ2-3, with D perhaps TRBD1 (6 bases). The CDR3 covers 13 residues. Germline V gene data show CDR1 as MDHEN and CDR2 as SYDVKM. The V and J ends lost 3 bases and 4 bases respectively, with 8 bases between them. The CDR3 DNA follows: TGTGCCAGCAGTTTGACAGGCGCAGATACGCAGTATTTT. Translated, it gives CASSLTGADTQYF.

This clone was seen a few times. The CDR3 DNA reads TGTGCCAGCATGGCTAGCGGGACCTACGAGCAGTACTTC. Translating it yields CASMASGTYEQYF. The gene calls are TRBV6-5 and TRBJ2-7; 9 bases fit TRBD2. Germline CDR1 MNHEY, CDR2 SVGAGI. Trimming removed 7 bases from V and 2 bases from J; junction bases left unmatched: 3. The CDR3 extends over 13 amino acids.

The chain is built from TRBV27 and TRBJ2-2, with D possibly matching TRBD1 (5 bases). Germline V gene sequence: CDR1 MNHEY, CDR2 SMNVEV (reference sequence). The length of the CDR3 is 17 residues. Trimming left V 3 bases short and J 6 bases short, with 20 bases between. CDR3 protein: CASSFRSGQGGSGELFF. CDR3 sequence (DNA): TGTGCCAGCAGTTTTCGGTCGGGCCAGGGCGGCTCCGGGGAGCTGTTTTTT.

The rearrangement joins TRBV27 to TRBJ1-1; D gene ambiguous. Trimming removed 5 bases from V and 6 bases from J, with 16 bases in between. Germline V lookup: CDR1 MNHEY, CDR2 SMNVEV (reference sequence). The length of the CDR3 is 14 residues. The CDR3 spells CASSLNMAGPEAFF. Here the CDR3 DNA reads TGTGCCAGCAGTCTAAACATGGCGGGCCCTGAAGCTTTCTTT.

CDR3 DNA: TGTGCCATCAGAGGGACAGAGAGGAACACTGAAGCTTTCTTT. This sequence encodes CAIRGTERNTEAFF. V usage is TRBV10-3 and J usage is TRBJ1-1; 7 nucleotides agree with TRBD1. The CDR3 is 14 amino acids. The V gene's germline CDR1 is ENHRY and CDR2 SYGVKD. The junction had 5 bases not matched to a gene; V was cut back by 6 bases and J by 1 base.

This clone was seen once. V and J are TRBV5-8 and TRBJ1-5; possible D gene TRBD1, 5 bases. This CDR3 comprises 14 residues. V lost 4 bases and J lost 7, with 15 bases in between. CDR1 is SGHTS, CDR2 YDEGEE, per germline. The CDR3 reads CASSVAGRNQPQHF. Written as DNA, the CDR3 is TGTGCCAGCAGCGTCGCAGGGAGGAACCAGCCCCAGCATTTT.

The chain combines TRBV5-1 with TRBJ2-1; a possible D gene is TRBD1 (6 bases). CDR1 and CDR2 from the germline V gene are SGHRS and YFSETQ. This CDR3 region has 13 residues. The V gene lost 4 bases and the J gene lost 3 bases, with 8 bases spanning the gap. CDR3 sequence (DNA): TGCGCCAGCAGCCGGGACAACTACAATGAGCAGTTCTTC. This gives the protein CASSRDNYNEQFF.

The rearrangement links TRBV4-1 to TRBJ1-2; no firm D call. From germline, CDR1 is MGHRA and CDR2 YSYEKL. V gave up 1 base and J gave up 2 bases, with 14 bases separating them. This CDR3 is 16 amino acids long. The CDR3: CASSQGSRGWNYGYTF. DNA of the CDR3: TGCGCCAGCAGCCAAGGATCACGGGGATGGAACTATGGCTACACCTTC.

This chain joins TRBV4-2 and TRBJ1-3, with unresolved D. Germline V gives CDR1 LGHNA, CDR2 YNFKEQ. Trimming cost V 0 bases and J 7 bases, with 7 bases left between them. This CDR3 spans 13 amino acids. The CDR3 sequence is CASSQDPGNTIYF. As DNA, the CDR3 is TGTGCCAGCAGCCAAGACCCAGGTAACACCATATATTTT.

This chain joins TRBV10-2 and TRBJ1-1, with 7 positions matching TRBD1. Trimming took 8 bases from V and 1 from J; bases not matched to a gene: 7. The CDR3 covers 14 residues. Germline loops: CDR1 WSHSY, CDR2 SAAADI. The CDR3 is CASSPGGWNTEAFF. The CDR3 DNA is TGCGCCAGCTCCCCAGGGGGATGGAACACTGAAGCTTTCTTT.

In its sample, this clone was seen a few times. The CDR3 coding sequence is TGTGCCAGCCTCAGGGACAGGAGTCAGCCCCAGCATTTT. It is translated as CASLRDRSQPQHF. The rearrangement uses TRBV6-5 and TRBJ1-5; TRBD1 agrees at 8 bases. The trim removed 8 bases at V and 6 bases at J, leaving 6 bases unmatched. Germline CDR1 reads MNHEY; CDR2 reads SVGAGI. There are 13 residues in the CDR3.

V usage is TRBV19 and J usage is TRBJ2-3, with TRBD1 matching over 9 bases. This CDR3 has 15 residues. J gave up 0 bases and V 6 bases, and 4 bases lay outside the gene matches. Per the germline V gene, CDR1 is LNHDA and CDR2 is SQIVND (reference sequence). This CDR3 is CASSGQGFSTDTQYF. CDR3 sequence (DNA): TGTGCCAGTAGCGGACAGGGGTTTAGCACAGATACGCAGTATTTT.

The rearrangement uses TRBV11-2 and TRBJ1-1, with TRBD1 matching over 7 bases. Germline lookup yields CDR1 SGHAT and CDR2 FQNNGV. The CDR3 length is 12 residues. V shed 5 bases and J 4 bases; nucleotides not matched to a gene: 1. Here the CDR3 reads CASSPGGTEAFF. For the CDR3, the DNA is TGTGCCAGCAGCCCAGGGGGCACTGAAGCTTTCTTT.

This clone has only a few counts. CDR3 nucleotides: TGTGCCAGCAGTGAACGGGACAGGGGGATTTCAGCTTTCTTT. Translated: CASSERDRGISAFF. The chain combines TRBV6-4 with TRBJ1-1; 11 nucleotides align to TRBD1. The CDR3 is 14 amino acids. Germline CDR1 reads MRHNA; CDR2 reads SNTAGT. V trimming: 3 bases; J trimming: 10 bases; junction bases outside the gene matches: 7.

The chain employs TRBV4-1 and TRBJ2-1, with 8 bases identical to TRBD2. The CDR3 spans 15 residues. The ends lost 0 bases at V and 6 bases at J; junction bases unmatched: 4. Germline loops: CDR1 MGHRA, CDR2 YSYEKL. CDR3: CASSQDISGANEQFF. In DNA, the CDR3 is TGCGCCAGCAGCCAAGATATTAGCGGGGCCAATGAGCAGTTCTTC.

This clone was picked up one time. This chain uses TRBV5-1 with TRBJ2-5, with 11 bases matching TRBD2. Germline assignment: CDR1 SGHRS and CDR2 YFSETQ. The CDR3 length is 14 residues. Trimming took 2 bases from V and 5 from J; bases not matched to a gene: 2. CDR3 sequence reads: CASSFTSGSETQYF. In DNA form, the CDR3 reads TGCGCCAGCAGCTTCACTAGCGGGAGCGAGACCCAGTACTTC.